This is a list of T cell receptor beta chains from one sample in a study of PD-1 blockade in mismatch repair-deficient tumors. Sequencing used immunoSEQ multiplex PCR; TCRdb keeps in-frame clones, though not all of them. The data show about 100,000 clones, approximately 83% seen once. The starting material was peripheral blood, obtained 35 to 37 weeks after starting pembrolizumab. The receptor set was obtained from an adult with mismatch repair-deficient cancer. Both conserved end residues are part of each CDR3. Each record gives: J gene, clone size, D gene, V gene, CDR3 DNA, CDR3 protein. A D gene is named only where the DNA matches it firmly. The listing skips clone size in some rows; elsewhere it reads once, few, many or a size class.

>TRBJ2-7|-|TRBD1|TRBV18
TGTGCCAGCTCAGGGGCCGGGACAGGGGACGGACAGTACTTC
CASSGAGTGDGQYF
>TRBJ1-1|-|-|TRBV5-4
TGTGCCAGCAGCTTGGTCGGACAGATGAACACTGAAGCTTTCTTT
CASSLVGQMNTEAFF
>TRBJ2-5|-|TRBD2|TRBV7-8
TGTGCCAGCAGCTTGGGCGGGAGGGGAGAGACCCAGTACTTC
CASSLGGRGETQYF
>TRBJ2-1|-|-|TRBV5-6
TGTGCCAGCAGCTTTAGTTCCCTGGGCTCCTACAATGAGCAGTTCTTC
CASSFSSLGSYNEQFF
>TRBJ1-1|-|TRBD1|TRBV6-5
TGTGCCGCATCGACAGGGGGCAGGACTGAAGCTTTCTTT
CAASTGGRTEAFF
>TRBJ2-1|few|-|TRBV7-6
TGTGCCAGCAGCCGGGTTGTCGGCGTCGAGCAGTTCTTC
CASSRVVGVEQFF
>TRBJ2-1|-|TRBD1|TRBV2
TGTGCCAGCAGGAACGACAGGGGCTCCTACAATGAGCAGTTCTTC
CASRNDRGSYNEQFF
>TRBJ2-1|-|-|TRBV11-3
TGTGCCAGCAGCTTGGGTGGACACCTCTACAATGAGCAGTTCTTC
CASSLGGHLYNEQFF
>TRBJ2-1|-|TRBD2|TRBV7-2
TGTGCCAGCAGCCAGGGTCCTAGCGGGTTAGATGAGCAGTTCTTC
CASSQGPSGLDEQFF
>TRBJ1-1|-|-|TRBV20-1
TGCAGTGTCCGAGGTAACACTGAAGCTTTCTTT
CSVRGNTEAFF
>TRBJ1-5|few|-|TRBV7-2
TGTGCCAGCGGGTCTGGGAATGGCCCCCAGCATTTT
CASGSGNGPQHF
>TRBJ2-2|few|-|TRBV7-9
TGTGCCAGCAGCTTACGGACAAGCGGGGAGCTGTTTTTT
CASSLRTSGELFF
>TRBJ1-5|-|-|TRBV28
TGTGCCAGCAGTTTAAGATGGGATAGCAATCAGCCCCAGCATTTT
CASSLRWDSNQPQHF
>TRBJ2-1|-|-|TRBV9
TGTGCCAGCAGTACCCTGGGGAGAACAGGGTACAATGAGCAGTTCTTC
CASSTLGRTGYNEQFF
>TRBJ1-1|-|-|TRBV7-9
TGTGCCAGCAGGAGCCTTCAGGGTTCCTCTGAAGCTTTCTTT
CASRSLQGSSEAFF
>TRBJ2-1|once|-|TRBV6-1
TGTGCCAGCAGTGCCAGTTTCGATGAGCAGTTCTTC
CASSASFDEQFF
>TRBJ1-1|-|-|TRBV9
TGTGCCAGCAGCGTAGCTGCGCGGCAGAACACTGAAGCTTTCTTT
CASSVAARQNTEAFF
>TRBJ2-5|-|TRBD2|TRBV2
TGTGCCAGCAGTGTTCCGGGCGGGAGCTTGGAGACCCAGTACTTC
CASSVPGGSLETQYF
>TRBJ2-7|-|-|TRBV6-6
TGTGCCAGTAACCGTGACGGACACACCTACGAGCAGTACTTC
CASNRDGHTYEQYF
>TRBJ1-1|-|-|TRBV5-1
TGCGCCAGCAGCTTGGGAGGGGGCACTGAAGCTTTCTTT
CASSLGGGTEAFF
>TRBJ1-6|-|TRBD1|TRBV9
TGTGCCAGCAGCGTCGGGGACAGCGCCTATAATTCACCCCTCCACTTT
CASSVGDSAYNSPLHF
>TRBJ2-2|few|TRBD1|TRBV5-1
TGCGCCAGCAGCTTGGGCCCGGGACAGGGGGTCACCGGGGAGCTGTTTTTT
CASSLGPGQGVTGELFF
>TRBJ2-7|-|-|TRBV11-3
TGTGCCAGCAGCCAGCGCCGGCCCTCCTACGAGCAGTACTTC
CASSQRRPSYEQYF
>TRBJ2-1|-|TRBD2|TRBV6-1
TGTGCCAGCGTACTAGCGGGCACATCCTACAATGAGCAGTTCTTC
CASVLAGTSYNEQFF
>TRBJ2-1|-|-|TRBV19
TGTGCCAGTAGTATAGATCTACCGAGAAACTCCTACAATGAGCAGTTCTTC
CASSIDLPRNSYNEQFF
>TRBJ2-3|-|-|TRBV5-4
TGTGCCAGCAGCTCCCTGGCAGAGGGTGGAGATACGCAGTATTTT
CASSSLAEGGDTQYF
>TRBJ2-7|-|-|TRBV7-8
TGTGCCAGCATCCCATCCCCAGCGGGCTCCTACGAGCAGTACTTC
CASIPSPAGSYEQYF